This TCR beta chain was sequenced during a study of CD8+CD57+ T cells in acquired aplastic anemia. Study-wide background: Quantities of DNA derived from sorted CD4+ and CD8+ cells averaged approximately 3 ug.

Genomic DNA templated the TCR beta VDJ and CDR3 profiling. Via MiXCR, TCRdb re-called the reads, giving one row per CDR3 protein. Of fewer than 200,000 distinct CDR3 sequences detected, around 60% appear once; the ten largest clones hold about 48%. The CDR3 sequence is 16 residues long. The V gene's germline CDR1 is SNHLY and CDR2 FYNNEI. Trimming cost V 5 bases and J 1 base, with 15 bases left between them. Source material: sorted CD4+, CD8+, or CD8+CD57+ T cells (not recorded which) from PBMCs. This chain joins TRBV2 and TRBJ2-1; D might be TRBD1 (5 bases). The sequence was collected from a human donor in good health. The CDR3, as DNA: TGTGCCAGCAGTCCTCGGTTAGGGGTTTCCTACAATGAGCAGTTCTTC. Its protein is CASSPRLGVSYNEQFF. Drawing the rest from reference TRBV2 and TRBJ2-1, the complete variable domain is EPEVTQTPSHQVTQMGQEVILRCVPISNHLYFYWYRQILGQKVEFLVSFYNNEISEKSEIFDDQFSVERPDGSNFTLKIRSTKLEDSAMYFCASSPRLGVSYNEQFFGPGTRLTVL.